This TCR beta chain came from a study of vaccination and CD4 T cells after COVID-19 (dated by TCRdb to between 2022 and 2023). Describing the broader study: In the convalescent cohort there were six males and four females, among whom were two Hispanic individuals, seven Caucasians, two Asians and one multiracial person. Participants got two doses of the Pfizer-BioNTech BNT162b2 vaccine (n=8) or two doses of the Moderna mRNA-1273 vaccine (n=2). Culture stimuli were overlapping spike peptide pools from SARS-CoV-2 and from the common cold coronaviruses HCoV-NL63, HCoV-OC43 and HCoV-229E. At the TCR clonotype level, an earlier paper using these donors assessed memory CD4+ T cell crossreactivity between SARS-CoV-2 and common cold coronavirus spike proteins. In around nine COVID-19 convalescent patients and a few infection-naive healthy vaccine recipients, the spike-specific CD4+ TCR repertoire before mRNA vaccination was compared with the repertoire after mRNA vaccination. Post-vaccine blood samples were collected a median of approximately 77 days after the second vaccine dose, ranging from about 13 to 241 days. Post-COVID blood samples were collected from convalescent patients a median of about 92 days after diagnosis, with a range of about 30 to 161 days. Control cultures received a CEFX viral epitope pool as the positive control, an HIV-1 Nef peptide pool as the negative control, or no peptide. Points the paper makes about the study in general: The number of convalescent patients in the study was relatively small, and the study did not examine early timepoints following natural infection. An increase in the median number of SARS-CoV-2-reactive clonotypes from approximately 20 after infection to a few dozen after vaccination was observed, but the change was not found to be significant. Nearly all vaccine-specific clones in convalescent patients (304 of 307) were mono-reactive for SARS-CoV-2 spike rather than cross-reactive with common cold coronaviruses. In convalescent patients, a median approximately 83% of post-vaccine SARS-CoV-2-reactive clones were detected only after vaccination, suggesting vaccine-specific priming.

Receptor libraries were prepared by PCR. TCR sequencing of DNA from cultured CD4+ T cells used the Oncomine TCR Beta short-read assay at the Johns Hopkins FTIC core. The QIAamp micro DNA kit was used to extract genomic DNA from the cultured CD4+ T cells. The Oncomine TCR Beta libraries from cultured CD4+ T cells were pooled using unique dual indexes and then sequenced on an Illumina iSeq 100. Turning to the authors' computational methods: Non-productive sequences were removed, and CDR3s that did not start with C, did not end with F or W, or were shorter than 7 amino acids were discarded. Antigen-specific clonotypes were identified with the MANAFEST web application by comparing peptide-stimulated wells with reference and other culture wells. An FDR below 0.05, an odds ratio above 5, and a productive frequency above 0.1% in at least two of three replicate wells were required for clones to be considered positive. Cross-reactive clonotypes were defined as significantly expanded in both SARS-CoV-2 spike wells and at least one common cold coronavirus spike condition. Levenshtein distances (stringdist) and unrooted phylogenetic trees (ape) in R version 3.6.1 were used to assess CDR3 homology. TCRdb trimmed public reads at Q25 via fastp, called clones via MiXCR and kept in-frame beta chains. Rows matching on CDR3 protein sequence are summarized as one entry with the most common DNA and genes. The V and J calls were not made by the authors but by TCRdb's processing. The sample table contains approximately 8,800 distinct CDR3 sequences; only one count was recorded for under 40% of them. The ten top clones hold around 20% of the sample.

The sample's treatment or condition label, decoded: roughly ten-day PBMC culture with coronavirus spike peptide pools or control peptides (ViraFEST assay). CD4+ T cells from unexposed donors were collected before the COVID-19 pandemic (2011-2018). The ViraFEST assay was used in the study, in which antigen-specific T cells were expanded with peptide pools and expanded clonotypes were subsequently identified by TCR sequencing. Each well held 2.2 million or so PBMCs cultured in IMDM containing roughly 5% human AB serum and 9 to 10 IU/ml IL-2, with about 9.4 ug/ml peptide pools added. Half of the culture medium was replaced with fresh IL-2-containing medium on days 3 and 7. Once the cells had been in culture for less than 12 days, the EasySep CD4+ T cell isolation kit was used to isolate CD4+ T cells by negative selection. As far as cell numbers permitted, CD4+ T cells from unexposed donors were tested for reactivity against SARS-CoV-2 S and N as well as four spike pools from common cold coronaviruses. PBMCs were separated from whole blood using Ficoll-Paque Plus gradient centrifugation and then either used fresh or cryopreserved at -140C. Triplicate wells were generally used for each culture condition. The leukapheresis product for the unexposed donors was obtained through commercial purchase.

A word on this clonotype: There is no known antigen for this receptor. Per-nucleotide qualities are absent, and no much larger clonotype sits a single base away.

From the germline V gene, CDR1 is MNHNS and CDR2 is SASEGT. Relative to germline, V is 8 bases shorter and J is 0 bases shorter, with 17 bases between their ends. The CDR3, from cysteine to phenylalanine, totals 15 residues. The retained sequence is limited to the CDR3, 45 bases, with the frame set at the first base. The receptor was isolated from a human donor in good health. The sequence is built from TRBV6-1 and TRBJ2-7; the D region possibly corresponds to TRBD1 (5 bases align). The sequencing input was CD4+ T cells from blood, cultured in vitro. The CDR3 protein: CASLVSGIGSYEQYF. The sequenced DNA: TGTGCCAGCCTGGTCTCAGGGATTGGCTCCTACGAGCAGTACTTC.